Presented here are 22 T cell receptor beta chains from one specimen sequenced in a study of blood T cell repertoires in COVID-19 (dated by TCRdb to about 2020). To prepare the library, the immunoSEQ multiplex PCR assay was applied. This immuneACCESS table, as held by TCRdb, lists in-frame sequences with V and J called but not all clones. Of the missing ones, under half trace to an unresolved V gene in checked studies; the others have no known cause. The sample includes about 140,000 clones, with about three quarters observed a single time. 16% of the sample comes from the top ten. The sequencing sample was made of peripheral blood. These receptors originate from a man aged 45-65 years with acute or convalescent COVID-19.

This chain uses TRBV5-4 with TRBJ2-1, with 11 nucleotides matching TRBD1. With V trimmed by 6 bases and J by 4 bases, 15 bases remained unmatched. The germline gives CDR1 SGHNT, CDR2 YYREEE (reference sequence). This CDR3 spans 18 amino acids. CDR3 region: CASTTRTGGSKIYNEQFF. The CDR3 DNA sequence: TGTGCCAGCACCACTAGGACAGGGGGCTCGAAAATTTACAATGAGCAGTTCTTC.

This clone was seen at least ten times. The chain employs TRBV24-1 and TRBJ2-5, with 7 bases fitting TRBD1. Germline assignment: CDR1 KGHDR and CDR2 SFDVKD. CDR3 length equals 17 residues. Unmatched junction bases numbered 7, after V lost 0 bases and J lost 1 base. In DNA form, the CDR3 reads TGTGCCACCAGTGATTTGACAGGGGTCGTGGGCCAAGAGACCCAGTACTTC. Translation gives CATSDLTGVVGQETQYF.

The chain is built from TRBV5-1 and TRBJ2-1, with D maybe TRBD2 (5 bases). The ends were cut back, 7 bases at V and 0 bases at J, with 14 bases in the middle. Germline V gene sequence: CDR1 SGHRS, CDR2 YFSETQ. The CDR3 runs 15 residues. Here the CDR3 reads CASGKDSSSYNEQFF. CDR3 nucleotides: TGCGCCAGCGGCAAGGACTCGAGCTCCTACAATGAGCAGTTCTTC. Full variable domain (missing parts from reference TRBV5-1 and TRBJ2-1): KAGVTQTPRYLIKTRGQQVTLSCSPISGHRSVSWYQQTPGQGLQFLFEYFSETQRNKGNFPGRFSGRQFSNSRSEMNVSTLELGDSALYLCASGKDSSSYNEQFFGPGTRLTVL.

The rearrangement uses TRBV5-1 and TRBJ1-4, with D possibly being TRBD1 (5 bases). This CDR3 spans 14 amino acids. V shed 4 bases and J shed 7 bases, with 14 bases lying between them. In germline, CDR1 is SGHRS, CDR2 YFSETQ. The CDR3: CASSPAGTGEKLFF. The DNA for the CDR3 is TGCGCCAGCAGCCCTGCGGGGACCGGTGAAAAACTGTTTTTT. The entire variable domain, with the rest obtained from reference TRBV5-1 and TRBJ1-4, is as follows: KAGVTQTPRYLIKTRGQQVTLSCSPISGHRSVSWYQQTPGQGLQFLFEYFSETQRNKGNFPGRFSGRQFSNSRSEMNVSTLELGDSALYLCASSPAGTGEKLFFGSGTQLSVL.

The chain is built from TRBV7-2 and TRBJ2-3; D is ambiguous. This CDR3 has 12 amino acids. CDR1 and CDR2 (germline): SGHTA, FQGNSA. Between the trimmed V and J ends, which lost 5 bases and 7 bases, there was a span of 10 bases. The CDR3 is CASSPISYTQYF. The CDR3 DNA sequence: TGTGCCAGCAGCCCTATTTCGTATACGCAGTATTTT.

In DNA, the CDR3 is TGTGCCAGCAGCCGTGGTGAGGGGGCGTTGAACACTGAAGCTTTCTTT. This codes for CASSRGEGALNTEAFF. The chain employs TRBV27 and TRBJ1-1; TRBD1 matches at 7 bases. This CDR3 has 16 residues. The germline V gene has CDR1 MNHEY and CDR2 SMNVEV (reference sequence). The V gene end was trimmed by 6 bases and the J gene end by 0 bases; junction bases not matched to a gene: 10.

This chain connects TRBV7-9 to TRBJ2-5; the D gene is possibly TRBD1 (6 bases). This CDR3 contains 16 residues. V lost 11 bases, J lost 1 base, and 23 bases lay in between. Germline V gene data show CDR1 as SEHNR and CDR2 as FQNEAQ (reference sequence). CDR3 DNA: TGTGCCTCAACCGGTCGGGACATCGACCTCCAAGAGACCCAGTACTTC. It translates to CASTGRDIDLQETQYF. Filled out from reference TRBV7-9 and TRBJ2-5, the complete variable domain reads DTGVSQNPRHKITKRGQNVTFRCDPISEHNRLYWYRQTLGQGPEFLTYFQNEAQLEKSRLLSDRFSAERPKGSFSTLEIQRTEQGDSAMYLCASTGRDIDLQETQYFGPGTRLLVL.

The CDR3 loop reads CAWSVQRGQGRGQPQHF. CDR3 DNA sequence: TGTGCCTGGAGTGTACAGAGGGGACAGGGCAGGGGGCAGCCCCAGCATTTT. The V gene is TRBV30, the J gene TRBJ1-5; TRBD1 matches at 9 bases. CDR1 is GTSNPN and CDR2 is SVGIG in the germline V gene (reference sequence). The CDR3 spans 17 residues. With V trimmed by 0 bases and J by 7 bases, 13 bases remained unmatched.

The DNA for the CDR3 is TGCGCCAGCAGCGTGGACAGGGACCCCTCCTATGGCTACACCTTC. Protein sequence: CASSVDRDPSYGYTF. J is TRBJ1-2 and V is TRBV5-1; 8 bases are a match to TRBD1. J was trimmed by 4 bases and V by 4 bases; bases with no gene match: 9. CDR3 size: 15 residues. Germline CDR1 SGHRS, CDR2 YFSETQ.

This rearrangement joins TRBV27 to TRBJ1-3; D gene ambiguous. Germline V CDR1 and CDR2: MNHEY, SMNVEV (reference sequence). Between the trimmed V and J ends, which lost 0 bases and 0 bases, there was a span of 9 bases. The CDR3 spans 16 residues. The CDR3 reads CASSLSSPNSGNTIYF. DNA of the CDR3: TGTGCCAGCAGTTTATCGAGCCCGAACTCTGGAAACACCATATATTTT.

The rearrangement uses TRBV29-1 and TRBJ1-1, with D maybe TRBD1 (5 bases). With 5 bases removed from V and 1 base from J, the gap between germline ends came to 11 bases. The CDR3 is made up of 13 amino acids. The germline V gene has CDR1 SQVTM and CDR2 ANQGSEA. CDR3 in DNA: TGCAGCGTTTTGAAAGGGGCGAACACTGAAGCTTTCTTT. This codes for CSVLKGANTEAFF.

DNA for the CDR3: TGTGCCAGCAGTACAAGAACAGGGGGCAACTATGGCTACACCTTC. Translating gives CASSTRTGGNYGYTF. The gene calls are TRBV6-5 and TRBJ1-2; 9 bases are shared with TRBD1. This CDR3 has 15 residues. V dropped 5 bases and J dropped 2; count of bases not matched to a gene: 6. CDR1 MNHEY and CDR2 SVGAGI come from the germline V gene.

The chain employs TRBV6-5 and TRBJ2-3, with 7 bases lining up with TRBD1. J was trimmed by 6 bases and V by 6 bases; bases with no gene match: 12. The length of the CDR3 is 15 residues. CDR1 and CDR2 from the germline V gene are MNHEY and SVGAGI. CDR3 loop: CASSRGQVNGDTQYF. CDR3 nucleotides: TGTGCCAGCAGCCGAGGACAGGTCAACGGCGATACGCAGTATTTT.

The CDR3 sequence: CASSLVFGTRGQPQHF. The CDR3 region has the DNA TGTGCCAGCAGCTTAGTTTTCGGGACCCGGGGGCAGCCCCAGCATTTT. The rearrangement uses TRBV7-9 and TRBJ1-5, with D possibly TRBD1 on 5 matching bases. The V end was cut by 1 base, the J end by 7 bases, with 17 bases between. CDR1 is SEHNR and CDR2 is FQNEAQ in the germline V gene (reference sequence). This CDR3 spans 16 amino acids. Full variable domain (remainder filled in from reference TRBV7-9 and TRBJ1-5): DTGVSQNPRHKITKRGQNVTFRCDPISEHNRLYWYRQTLGQGPEFLTYFQNEAQLEKSRLLSDRFSAERPKGSFSTLEIQRTEQGDSAMYLCASSLVFGTRGQPQHFGDGTRLSIL.

This clone was observed once. The rearrangement uses TRBV10-3 and TRBJ2-7; D may be TRBD1 (6 bases). The germline V gene has CDR1 ENHRY and CDR2 SYGVKD. CDR3 length: 13 amino acids. The V end lost 7 bases, the J end lost 0 bases, and 10 bases lay between the germline ends. The CDR3 nucleotides are TGTGCCATCAATGCGGACAGCTCCTACGAGCAGTACGTC. Protein: CAINADSSYEQYV.

For this clone: The identical CDR3 is also encoded by other nucleotide sequences in the sample. The V gene is TRBV5-1, the J gene TRBJ1-2; TRBD1 matches at 11 bases. V trimming: 4 bases; J trimming: 8 bases; junction bases outside the gene matches: 10. The length of the CDR3 is 15 residues. Germline V gene data show CDR1 as SGHRS and CDR2 as YFSETQ. CDR3 protein: CASSAPGTGGLGYTF. CDR3 nucleotides: TGCGCCAGCAGCGCGCCGGGGACAGGGGGGCTGGGCTACACCTTC.

This sequence joins TRBV7-9 and TRBJ2-3, with 11 bases aligning to TRBD2. This CDR3 region has 17 residues. J gave up 10 bases and V 5 bases, and 17 bases lay outside the gene matches. Germline-derived CDR1 and CDR2 are SEHNR and FQNEAQ (reference sequence). CDR3 loop: CASSARGASGGSEAQYF. The CDR3 nucleotides are TGTGCCAGCAGCGCCAGGGGCGCTAGCGGGGGGTCGGAGGCGCAGTATTTT.

The J gene is TRBJ2-7, the V gene TRBV4-1, with 13 bases identical to TRBD2. Unmatched junction bases numbered 13, after V lost 4 bases and J lost 7 bases. The CDR3 covers 17 residues. The germline V gene encodes CDR1 MGHRA and CDR2 YSYEKL. The CDR3 spells CASSPPGTSGDSGEQYF. As DNA, the CDR3 is TGCGCCAGCAGCCCCCCCGGGACTAGCGGGGATTCGGGAGAGCAGTACTTC.

As DNA, the CDR3 is TGCGCCAGCAGCTTGGGTTCGAGCGGGGGGTTCGAGACCCAGTACTTC. Translation gives CASSLGSSGGFETQYF. J is TRBJ2-5 and V is TRBV5-1; 9 bases line up with TRBD2. Germline-derived CDR1 and CDR2 are SGHRS and YFSETQ. Unmatched junction bases numbered 8, after V lost 0 bases and J lost 5 bases. The CDR3 has 16 amino acids. Supplemented by reference TRBV5-1 and TRBJ2-5, the full variable domain reads KAGVTQTPRYLIKTRGQQVTLSCSPISGHRSVSWYQQTPGQGLQFLFEYFSETQRNKGNFPGRFSGRQFSNSRSEMNVSTLELGDSALYLCASSLGSSGGFETQYFGPGTRLLVL.

The chain links TRBV30 to TRBJ2-7; TRBD1 is a possible D gene (5 bases). Between the trimmed V and J ends, which lost 3 bases and 2 bases, there was a span of 14 bases. The CDR3 consists of 14 residues. Germline CDR1 reads GTSNPN; CDR2 reads SVGIG (reference sequence). The CDR3 loop is CAWRSSGSTYEQYF. CDR3 coding DNA: TGTGCCTGGAGATCTTCAGGGTCGACCTACGAGCAGTACTTC.

This chain joins TRBV28 and TRBJ2-3; possible D gene TRBD2, 6 bases. Germline V CDR1 and CDR2: MDHEN, SYDVKM. The CDR3 is 14 residues long. Trimming took 5 bases from V and 1 from J, leaving 10 bases between them. CDR3 DNA: TGTGCCAGCAGTGATCAGCGGGGCACAGATACGCAGTATTTT. Encoded protein: CASSDQRGTDTQYF.

This clone turned up a few times. J is TRBJ1-5 and V is TRBV4-1; 7 bases are a match to TRBD1. The CDR3 is 16 residues long. The trim removed 1 base at V and 4 bases at J, leaving 7 bases unmatched. Germline V lookup: CDR1 MGHRA, CDR2 YSYEKL. The CDR3 spells CASSQVTTGLNQPQHF. The DNA of the CDR3 is TGCGCCAGCAGCCAAGTCACGACAGGGTTAAATCAGCCCCAGCATTTT.